This is a list of T cell receptor beta chains from one sample in a study of blood T cell repertoires in COVID-19. Produced via immunoSEQ multiplex PCR; TCRdb's table is partial and in-frame only. The sample records about 160,000 clones, 80% being singletons. The sample was PBMCs or T cells enriched from blood (not recorded which). These receptor sequences come from a woman aged 55-69 years who had recovered from COVID-19. The CDR3 runs from the conserved cysteine through the conserved F or W. D genes are given only for firm matches. Size is stated for part of the rows, as once, few or many counts, or as a class when the clone is expanded.

v_gene	abundance	d_gene	j_gene	CDR3aa	CDR3nt
TRBV24-1	once	NA	TRBJ2-1	CATSDFTGTTEQFF	TGTGCCACCAGTGATTTCACAGGAACCACTGAGCAGTTCTTC
TRBV27	NA	TRBD1	TRBJ1-5	CASSLGRGRGQPQHF	TGTGCCAGCAGTTTAGGCAGGGGGCGAGGTCAGCCCCAGCATTTT
TRBV30	NA	TRBD1	TRBJ1-2	CAWNSQGRSGLGYTF	TGTGCCTGGAATTCACAGGGGAGGTCGGGTCTTGGCTACACCTTC
TRBV7-8	NA	TRBD1	TRBJ2-7	CASSWGPTGGLYEQYF	TGTGCCAGCAGCTGGGGGCCGACAGGGGGGTTGTACGAGCAGTACTTC
TRBV3-1/TRBV3-2	NA	TRBD2	TRBJ2-3	CASSHPLGGGNTDTQYF	TGTGCCAGCAGCCACCCGTTAGGCGGGGGGAACACAGATACGCAGTATTTT
TRBV6-5	few	TRBD1	TRBJ1-5	CASTDRGNQPQHF	TGTGCCAGCACGGACAGGGGAAATCAGCCCCAGCATTTT
TRBV6-5	few	TRBD1	TRBJ2-5	CASSRDRDETQYF	TGTGCCAGCAGCCGGGACAGGGACGAGACCCAGTACTTC
TRBV4-1	once	TRBD1	TRBJ1-1	CASSHPGQGASEAFF	TGCGCCAGCAGCCATCCCGGACAGGGGGCGTCGGAAGCTTTCTTT
TRBV18	NA	NA	TRBJ1-1	CASSSSLNTEAFF	TGTGCCAGCTCATCCTCTTTGAACACTGAAGCTTTCTTT
TRBV24-1	NA	TRBD2	TRBJ2-1	CATSDRSGGAYNEQFF	TGTGCCACCAGTGATCGTAGCGGGGGGGCCTACAATGAGCAGTTCTTC
TRBV30	few	NA	TRBJ1-4	CAWNYGGGANEKLFF	TGTGCCTGGAATTATGGTGGCGGGGCTAATGAAAAACTGTTTTTT
TRBV5-6	NA	TRBD2	TRBJ2-3	CASSLTGGPIDTQYF	TGTGCCAGCAGCTTGACGGGGGGGCCTATAGATACGCAGTATTTT
TRBV6-4	NA	TRBD1	TRBJ1-1	CASNGTGGDLTEAFF	TGTGCCAGCAATGGGACAGGGGGCGACCTCACTGAAGCTTTCTTT
TRBV29-1	NA	NA	TRBJ1-3	CSVGGEAGNTIYF	TGCAGCGTTGGGGGGGAGGCTGGAAACACCATATATTTT
TRBV6-5	NA	TRBD1	TRBJ2-7	CASTPGGEQYF	TGTGCCAGCACCCCAGGGGGCGAGCAGTACTTC
TRBV5-1	NA	NA	TRBJ2-5	CASSLGTLAGQETQYF	TGCGCCAGCAGCTTGGGGACACTAGCCGGGCAAGAGACCCAGTACTTC
TRBV5-1	NA	NA	TRBJ1-6	CASKGHQNSPLHF	TGCGCCAGCAAGGGACACCAGAATTCACCCCTCCACTTT
TRBV7-2	NA	TRBD2	TRBJ2-3	CASSPGTSGFTDTQYF	TGTGCCAGCAGCCCAGGGACTAGCGGGTTCACAGATACGCAGTATTTT
TRBV2	NA	NA	TRBJ2-1	CASSQGTSNEQFF	TGTGCCAGCAGTCAAGGGACTTCCAATGAGCAGTTCTTC
TRBV7-8	NA	NA	TRBJ1-1	CASSYTANTEAFF	TGTGCCAGCAGCTATACAGCCAACACTGAAGCTTTCTTT
TRBV4-1	NA	TRBD1	TRBJ1-1	CATGREWATEAFF	TGCGCGACAGGGCGTGAGTGGGCCACTGAAGCTTTCTTT
TRBV13	NA	NA	TRBJ2-7	CASSPGGPTLEQYF	TGTGCCAGCAGCCCCGGCGGCCCTACTCTCGAGCAGTACTTC
TRBV14	NA	NA	TRBJ2-3	CASSQERVGPHTQYF	TGTGCCAGCAGCCAAGAGCGTGTGGGCCCCCATACGCAGTATTTT
TRBV7-2	NA	TRBD2	TRBJ2-5	CASSFQAGGLETQYF	TGTGCCAGCAGCTTTCAAGCGGGGGGGCTTGAGACCCAGTACTTC
TRBV5-4	NA	NA	TRBJ2-5	CASSLRETQYF	TGTGCCAGCAGCTTGCGGGAGACCCAGTACTTC
TRBV9	NA	NA	TRBJ1-1	CASSSLGGGTEAFF	TGTGCCAGCAGTTCTCTCGGGGGGGGCACTGAAGCTTTCTTT
TRBV25-1	NA	NA	TRBJ1-2	CASTRSGSSGYTF	TGTGCCAGCACCCGGTCAGGGTCGTCTGGCTACACCTTC
TRBV7-2	NA	NA	TRBJ2-3	CASSLWGLTDTQYF	TGTGCCAGCAGCTTATGGGGGCTCACAGATACGCAGTATTTT
TRBV2	NA	NA	TRBJ1-1	CASGRGEYTEAFF	TGTGCCAGCGGCCGGGGAGAATACACTGAAGCTTTCTTT
TRBV11-3	NA	TRBD1	TRBJ2-5	CASSWGQGPQETQYF	TGTGCCAGCAGCTGGGGACAGGGACCCCAAGAGACCCAGTACTTC
TRBV2	few	NA	TRBJ2-5	CASSGLETQYF	TGTGCCAGCTCAGGGTTAGAGACCCAGTACTTC
TRBV7-8	few	TRBD1	TRBJ1-6	CASSLNPGGNSPLHF	TGTGCCAGCAGCTTAAATCCAGGGGGTAATTCACCCCTCCACTTT
TRBV2	NA	TRBD1	TRBJ1-2	CASRAGGQLLSIGYTF	TGTGCCAGCAGGGCCGGGGGACAGTTATTATCCATTGGCTACACCTTC
TRBV29-1	NA	TRBD1	TRBJ2-3	CSVSDRATDTQYF	TGCAGCGTGTCGGACAGGGCAACAGATACGCAGTATTTT
TRBV4-1	NA	NA	TRBJ1-2	CASSPAGPGLQTPTGYTF	TGCGCCAGCAGCCCTGCTGGGCCAGGGTTGCAAACCCCGACGGGCTACACCTTC
TRBV6-5	NA	NA	TRBJ1-4	CASSYGGHLEKLFF	TGTGCCAGCAGTTACGGGGGCCACCTTGAAAAACTGTTTTTT
TRBV24-1	NA	TRBD1	TRBJ1-2	CATSVGNRGGYTF	TGTGCCACCAGTGTGGGTAACAGGGGAGGCTACACCTTC
TRBV4-1	NA	TRBD1	TRBJ1-4	CASSPGDRIYEKLFF	TGCGCCAGCAGCCCTGGGGACAGAATTTATGAAAAACTGTTTTTT
TRBV7-8	NA	NA	TRBJ2-4	CASSLKFSGAAGVDIQYF	TGTGCCAGCAGCTTAAAATTCTCTGGGGCGGCAGGGGTAGACATTCAGTACTTC
TRBV24-1	NA	TRBD1	TRBJ2-2	CATSETRGQLYRELFF	TGTGCCACCAGTGAAACTAGGGGACAGCTCTACAGGGAGCTGTTTTTT
TRBV6-6	few	NA	TRBJ2-5	CASSTSTGTETQYF	NA